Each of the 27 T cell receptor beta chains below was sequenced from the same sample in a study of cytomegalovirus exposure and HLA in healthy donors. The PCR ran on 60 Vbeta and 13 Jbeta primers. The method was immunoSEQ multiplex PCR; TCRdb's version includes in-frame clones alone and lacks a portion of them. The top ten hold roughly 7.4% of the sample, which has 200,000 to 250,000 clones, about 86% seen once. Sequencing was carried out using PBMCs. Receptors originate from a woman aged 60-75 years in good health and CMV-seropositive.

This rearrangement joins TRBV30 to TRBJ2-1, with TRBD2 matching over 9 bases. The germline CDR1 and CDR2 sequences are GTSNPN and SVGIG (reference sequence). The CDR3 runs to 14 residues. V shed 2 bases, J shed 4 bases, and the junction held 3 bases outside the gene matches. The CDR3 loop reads CAWSKGLAYNEQFF. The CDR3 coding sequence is TGTGCCTGGAGTAAAGGACTAGCGTACAATGAGCAGTTCTTC.

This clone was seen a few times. DNA of the CDR3: TGTGCCAGCAGTTCGCTCACAGGGTTCTATGGCTACACCTTC. It translates to CASSSLTGFYGYTF. The chain carries TRBV6-1 and TRBJ1-2; D might be TRBD1 (6 bases). V was shortened by 5 bases and J by 4 bases, with 14 bases between the two germline ends. CDR3 length equals 14 residues. Germline CDR1 MNHNS, CDR2 SASEGT.

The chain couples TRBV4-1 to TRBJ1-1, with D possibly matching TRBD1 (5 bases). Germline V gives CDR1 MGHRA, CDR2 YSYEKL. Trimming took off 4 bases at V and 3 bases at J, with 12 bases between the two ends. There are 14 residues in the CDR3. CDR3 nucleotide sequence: TGCGCCAGCAGCCGGTTCGGGGGGGACACTGAAGCTTTCTTT. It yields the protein CASSRFGGDTEAFF.

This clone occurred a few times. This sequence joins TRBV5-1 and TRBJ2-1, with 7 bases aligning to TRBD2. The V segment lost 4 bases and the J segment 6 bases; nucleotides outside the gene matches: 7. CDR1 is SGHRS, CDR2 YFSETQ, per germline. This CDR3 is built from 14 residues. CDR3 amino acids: CASSQSTSFNEQFF. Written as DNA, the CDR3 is TGCGCCAGCAGCCAATCGACTAGCTTCAATGAGCAGTTCTTC.

Written as DNA, the CDR3 is TGCGCCAGCAGCTTGGAGGGCGGGAGGGCCACAGATACGCAGTATTTT. Its protein product is CASSLEGGRATDTQYF. The chain is built from TRBV5-1 and TRBJ2-3, with TRBD2 identical over 9 bases. With 0 bases clipped from V and 2 bases from J, the junction kept 4 bases outside the gene matches. Germline V gene sequence: CDR1 SGHRS, CDR2 YFSETQ. This CDR3 is built from 16 residues. Combining the CDR3 with reference TRBV5-1 and TRBJ2-3 gives the whole variable domain KAGVTQTPRYLIKTRGQQVTLSCSPISGHRSVSWYQQTPGQGLQFLFEYFSETQRNKGNFPGRFSGRQFSNSRSEMNVSTLELGDSALYLCASSLEGGRATDTQYFGPGTRLTVL.

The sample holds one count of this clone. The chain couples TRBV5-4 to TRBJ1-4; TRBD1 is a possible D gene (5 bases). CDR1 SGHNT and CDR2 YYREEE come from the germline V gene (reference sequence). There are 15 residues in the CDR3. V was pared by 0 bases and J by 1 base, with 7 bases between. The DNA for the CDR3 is TGTGCCAGCAGCTTGGATCAGGGAACTAATGAAAAACTGTTTTTT. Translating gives CASSLDQGTNEKLFF.

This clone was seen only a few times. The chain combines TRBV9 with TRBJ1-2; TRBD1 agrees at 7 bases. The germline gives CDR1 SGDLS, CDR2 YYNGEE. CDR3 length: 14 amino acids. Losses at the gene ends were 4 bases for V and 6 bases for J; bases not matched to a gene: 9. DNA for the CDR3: TGTGCCAGCAGCCCGATCCAAGGGGGCAATGGCTACACCTTC. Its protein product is CASSPIQGGNGYTF.

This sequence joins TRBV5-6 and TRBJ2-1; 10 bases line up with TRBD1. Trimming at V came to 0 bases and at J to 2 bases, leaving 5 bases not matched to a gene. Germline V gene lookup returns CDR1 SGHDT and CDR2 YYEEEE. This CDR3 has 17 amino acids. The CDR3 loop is CASSLEWDRGTYNEQFF. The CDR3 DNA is TGTGCCAGCAGCTTGGAATGGGACAGGGGCACCTACAATGAGCAGTTCTTC.

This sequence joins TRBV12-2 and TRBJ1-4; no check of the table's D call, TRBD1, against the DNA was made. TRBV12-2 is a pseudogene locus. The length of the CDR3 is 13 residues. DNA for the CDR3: TGTGCAAGGAAAGGGGGTCTCAATGAAAAACTGTTTTTT. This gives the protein CARKGGLNEKLFF.

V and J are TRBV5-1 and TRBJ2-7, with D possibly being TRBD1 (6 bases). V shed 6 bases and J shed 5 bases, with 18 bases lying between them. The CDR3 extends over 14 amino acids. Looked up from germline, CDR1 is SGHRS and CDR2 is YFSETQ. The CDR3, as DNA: TGCGCCAGCACCCTTTACGGACAGATGGACGAGCAGTACTTC. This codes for CASTLYGQMDEQYF.

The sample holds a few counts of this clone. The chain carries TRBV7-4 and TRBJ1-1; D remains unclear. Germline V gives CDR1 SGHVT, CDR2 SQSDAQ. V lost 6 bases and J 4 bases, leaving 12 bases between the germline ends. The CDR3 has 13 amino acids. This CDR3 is CASRLRAGTEAFF. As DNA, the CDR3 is TGTGCCAGCAGGTTAAGGGCGGGCACTGAAGCTTTCTTT.

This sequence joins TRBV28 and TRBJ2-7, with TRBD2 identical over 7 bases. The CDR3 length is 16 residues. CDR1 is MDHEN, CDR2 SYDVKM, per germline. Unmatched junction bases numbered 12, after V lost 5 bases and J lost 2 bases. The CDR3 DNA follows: TGTGCCAGCAGTCCCCCCAGTAGCGGGCGTCCCTACGAGCAGTACTTC. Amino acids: CASSPPSSGRPYEQYF.

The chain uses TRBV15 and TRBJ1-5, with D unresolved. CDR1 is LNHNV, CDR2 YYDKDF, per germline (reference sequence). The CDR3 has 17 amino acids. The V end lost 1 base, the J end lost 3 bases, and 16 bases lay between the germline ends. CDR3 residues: CATSRALIGGNNQPQHF. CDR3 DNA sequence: TGTGCCACCAGCAGAGCCCTTATCGGAGGGAACAATCAGCCCCAGCATTTT.

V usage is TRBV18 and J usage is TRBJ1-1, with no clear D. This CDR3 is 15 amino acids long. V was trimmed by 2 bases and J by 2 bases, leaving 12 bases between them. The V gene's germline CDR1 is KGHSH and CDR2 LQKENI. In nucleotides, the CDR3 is TGTGCCAGCTCACCATGGCCCCGATTAAACACTGAAGCTTTCTTT. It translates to CASSPWPRLNTEAFF.

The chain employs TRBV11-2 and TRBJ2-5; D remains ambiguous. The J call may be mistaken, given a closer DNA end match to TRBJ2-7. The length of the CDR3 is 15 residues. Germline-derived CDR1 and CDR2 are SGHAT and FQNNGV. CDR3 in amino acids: CASSLGASLSYEQYF. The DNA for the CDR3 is TGTGCCAGCAGCTTAGGGGCCAGCCTATCCTACGAGCAGTACTTC.

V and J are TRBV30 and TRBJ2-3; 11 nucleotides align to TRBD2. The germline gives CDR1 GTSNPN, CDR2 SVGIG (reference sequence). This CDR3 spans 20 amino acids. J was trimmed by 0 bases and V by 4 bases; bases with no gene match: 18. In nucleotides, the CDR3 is TGTGCCTGGAAGCGGTCTAGCGGGAGGCCCCACCGGTCTAGCACAGATACGCAGTATTTT. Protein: CAWKRSSGRPHRSSTDTQYF.

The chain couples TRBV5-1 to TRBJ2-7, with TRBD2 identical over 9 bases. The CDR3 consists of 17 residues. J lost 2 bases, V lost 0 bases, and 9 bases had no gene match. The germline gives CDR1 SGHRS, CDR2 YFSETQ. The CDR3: CASSLGTSSGRTYEQYF. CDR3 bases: TGCGCCAGCAGCTTGGGTACAAGTAGCGGGAGAACCTACGAGCAGTACTTC.

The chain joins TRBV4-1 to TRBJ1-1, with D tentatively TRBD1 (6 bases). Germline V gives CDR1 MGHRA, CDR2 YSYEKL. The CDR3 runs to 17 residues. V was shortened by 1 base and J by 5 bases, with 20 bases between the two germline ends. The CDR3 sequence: CASSQVGRGRGGTEAFF. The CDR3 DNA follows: TGCGCCAGCAGCCAAGTAGGTAGGGGGAGAGGTGGGACTGAAGCTTTCTTT.

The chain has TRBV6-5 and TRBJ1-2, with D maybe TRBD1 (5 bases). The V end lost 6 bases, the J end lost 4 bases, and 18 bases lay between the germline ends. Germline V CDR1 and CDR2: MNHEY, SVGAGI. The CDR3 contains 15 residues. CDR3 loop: CASRGQGSNPYGYTF. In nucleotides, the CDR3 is TGTGCCAGCAGAGGTCAGGGATCGAACCCCTATGGCTACACCTTC.

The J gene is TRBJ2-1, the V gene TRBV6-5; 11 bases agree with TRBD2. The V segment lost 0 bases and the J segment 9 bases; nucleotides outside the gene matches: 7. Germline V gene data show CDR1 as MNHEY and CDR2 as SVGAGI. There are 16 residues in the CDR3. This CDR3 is CASSYSRLAGGAEQFF. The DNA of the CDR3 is TGTGCCAGCAGTTACTCGAGGCTAGCGGGAGGTGCTGAGCAGTTCTTC.

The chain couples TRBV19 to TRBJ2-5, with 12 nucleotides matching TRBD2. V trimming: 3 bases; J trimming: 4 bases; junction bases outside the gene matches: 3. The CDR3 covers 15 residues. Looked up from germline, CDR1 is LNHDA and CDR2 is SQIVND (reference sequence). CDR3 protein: CASSISSGRVETQYF. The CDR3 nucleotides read TGTGCCAGTAGTATTTCTAGCGGGAGGGTAGAGACCCAGTACTTC.

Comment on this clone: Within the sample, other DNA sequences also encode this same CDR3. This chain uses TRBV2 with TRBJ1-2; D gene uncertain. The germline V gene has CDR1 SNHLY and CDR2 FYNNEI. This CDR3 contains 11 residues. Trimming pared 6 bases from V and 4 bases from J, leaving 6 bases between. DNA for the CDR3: TGTGCCAGCAGCTCAGTCTATGGCTACACCTTC. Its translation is CASSSVYGYTF.

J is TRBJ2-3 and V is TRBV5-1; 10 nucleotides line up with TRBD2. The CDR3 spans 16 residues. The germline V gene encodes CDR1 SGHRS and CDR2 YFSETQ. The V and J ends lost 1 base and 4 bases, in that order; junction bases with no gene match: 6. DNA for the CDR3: TGCGCCAGCAGCTTGCAGCGGGAGGGCGGGGCAGATACGCAGTATTTT. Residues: CASSLQREGGADTQYF.

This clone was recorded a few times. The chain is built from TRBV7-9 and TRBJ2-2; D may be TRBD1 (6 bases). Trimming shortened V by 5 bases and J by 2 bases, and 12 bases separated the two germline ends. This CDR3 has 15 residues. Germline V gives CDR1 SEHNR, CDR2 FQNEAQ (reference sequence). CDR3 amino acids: CASSPRTVNTGELFF. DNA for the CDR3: TGTGCCAGCAGCCCCCGGACAGTTAACACCGGGGAGCTGTTTTTT.

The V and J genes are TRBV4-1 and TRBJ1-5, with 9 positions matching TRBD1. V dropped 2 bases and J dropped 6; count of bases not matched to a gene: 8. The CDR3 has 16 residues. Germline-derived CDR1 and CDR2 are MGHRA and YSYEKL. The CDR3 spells CASSQPAMTGGQPQHF. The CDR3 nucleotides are TGCGCCAGCAGCCAACCGGCAATGACAGGGGGTCAGCCCCAGCATTTT.

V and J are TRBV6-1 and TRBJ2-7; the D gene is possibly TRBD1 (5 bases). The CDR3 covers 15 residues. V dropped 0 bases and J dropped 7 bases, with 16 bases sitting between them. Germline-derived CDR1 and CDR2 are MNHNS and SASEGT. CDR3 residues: CASSEANRRLGEQYF. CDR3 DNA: TGTGCCAGCAGTGAAGCGAACAGGCGTTTAGGGGAGCAGTACTTC.

For the CDR3, the DNA is TGTGCCAGCAGCGCCGGACAGCCTTCTTCGGCCCAGCATTTT. This gives the protein CASSAGQPSSAQHF. The chain uses TRBV9 and TRBJ1-5, with D perhaps TRBD1 (6 bases). The CDR3 is 14 residues long. Per the germline V gene, CDR1 is SGDLS and CDR2 is YYNGEE. V was trimmed by 3 bases and J by 11 bases, leaving 18 bases between them.